The rows below give T cell receptor beta chains drawn from one sample of a study of HIV-infected patients and healthy controls. TCRdb reprocessed the 5' RACE reads with MiXCR, giving one entry per CDR3 protein. This sample has some 67,000 distinct CDR3 sequences, with approximately 15% found just once. Sample: CD4+ T cells from blood. The receptors were sampled from a human donor in good health. Both conserved end residues are part of each CDR3. A D gene is named only where the DNA matches it firmly. Expanded clones get a size class; other rows say once, few or many, or leave the size out.

v_call	j_call	d_call	clone_size	cdr3_nt	cdr3_aa
TRBV18	TRBJ2-5	-	-	TGTGCCAGCTCACCGGACAGCCGAGAGACCCAGTACTTC	CASSPDSRETQYF
TRBV12-3/TRBV12-4	TRBJ1-5	-	many	TGTGCCAGCAGTTTATGGGAAAGGGGGCAGCCCCAGCATTTT	CASSLWERGQPQHF
TRBV6-2/TRBV6-3	TRBJ2-7	-	once	TGTGCCAGCGCCCTAACTGGGAACTACGAGCAGTACTTC	CASALTGNYEQYF
TRBV12-3/TRBV12-4	TRBJ2-6	TRBD2	-	TGTGCCAGCAGTTTAAGCGGGAGGGGCTCTGGGGCCAACGTCCTGACTTTC	CASSLSGRGSGANVLTF
TRBV6-6	TRBJ2-2	-	many	TGTGCCAGCAGCCGCGCGAACACCGGGGAGCTGTTTTTT	CASSRANTGELFF
TRBV14	TRBJ1-1	-	-	TGTGCCAGCAGCCAAGAATTAGGCAGGTGGAACACTGAAGCTTTCTTT	CASSQELGRWNTEAFF
TRBV6-2/TRBV6-3	TRBJ1-5	TRBD1	-	TGTGCCAGCAGTCTTGGACAGGTCAATCAGCCCCAGCATTTT	CASSLGQVNQPQHF
TRBV12-3/TRBV12-4	TRBJ1-4	-	-	TGTGCCAGCAGCAAACGGCCAGTTGCAACTAATGAAAAACTGTTTTTT	CASSKRPVATNEKLFF
TRBV7-8	TRBJ2-7	-	few	TGTGCCAGCAGCTCAACATCCTACTCCTACGAGCAGTACTTC	CASSSTSYSYEQYF
TRBV5-1	TRBJ2-3	-	few	TGCGCCAGCAGCTTGGCCATGTACGGAGGGTCGAGGTTCACAGATACGCAGTATTTT	CASSLAMYGGSRFTDTQYF
TRBV19	TRBJ2-1	-	few	TGTGCCAGTAGTATAACCAGGGAGCAGTTCTTC	CASSITREQFF
TRBV4-1	TRBJ2-6	-	-	TGCGCCAGCAGCCAAGACTGGGGGCCAGGGGCCAACGTCCTGACTTTC	CASSQDWGPGANVLTF
TRBV20-1	TRBJ1-6	TRBD1	many	TGCAGTGCTAGAGATTACCTTAGACAGGGACGTACCTATAATTCACCCCTCCACTTT	CSARDYLRQGRTYNSPLHF
TRBV29-1	TRBJ2-3	TRBD2	many	TGCAGCGCCCTGGGACTAGCGGGGGCCGAAGATACGCAGTATTTT	CSALGLAGAEDTQYF
TRBV7-8	TRBJ2-1	-	few	TGTGCCAGCAGCTCCCCGCGCCCCCCCCGCAATGAGCAGTTCTTC	CASSSPRPPRNEQFF
TRBV20-1	TRBJ2-3	TRBD2	-	TGCAGTGCTATTCAGTTAGCGGGCCCGACAGATACGCAGTATTTT	CSAIQLAGPTDTQYF
TRBV20-1	TRBJ1-2	TRBD1	-	TGCAGTGCTAGGGAACAGGGGGGCTATGGCTACACCTTC	CSAREQGGYGYTF
TRBV29-1	TRBJ2-5	-	-	TGCAGCGCCTCCACGACGCCACAAGAGACCCAGTACTTC	CSASTTPQETQYF
TRBV7-8	TRBJ2-3	TRBD2	-	TGTGCCAGCAGCTTAAACTCGCTACTTGTGCGGGGGGGCACAGATACGCAGTATTTT	CASSLNSLLVRGGTDTQYF
TRBV7-6	TRBJ2-5	TRBD2	many	TGTGCCAGCAGCGCGAGGACTAGTAGTGGGCAAGAGACCCAGTACTTC	CASSARTSSGQETQYF
TRBV4-3	TRBJ2-1	TRBD2	many	TGCGCCAGCAGCCCTCGGACTAGCGACTACAATGAGCAGTTCTTC	CASSPRTSDYNEQFF
TRBV6-2/TRBV6-3	TRBJ2-1	TRBD2	-	TGTGCCAGCAGGAGCGGGGGGGCCTCCTACAATGAGCAGTTCTTC	CASRSGGASYNEQFF
TRBV19	TRBJ2-2	TRBD2	-	TGTGCCAGTAGACTAGCGGAATACACCGGGGAGCTGTTTTTT	CASRLAEYTGELFF
TRBV20-1	TRBJ1-1	TRBD1	-	TGCAGTGGGTGGGACAGAACCACTGAAGCTTTCTTT	CSGWDRTTEAFF
TRBV9	TRBJ2-5	-	few	TGTGCCAGCAGCCCCACCCCGGGAGTCGGAGAGACCCAGTACTTC	CASSPTPGVGETQYF
TRBV18	TRBJ2-1	-	-	TGTGCCAGCTCACCATCCCTAGGAACCCTCTCCAATGAGCAGTTCTTC	CASSPSLGTLSNEQFF
TRBV18	TRBJ1-2	TRBD1	-	TGTGCCAGCTCACCCGGGACAGGGGGCGCCTATGGCTACACCTTC	CASSPGTGGAYGYTF
TRBV4-3	TRBJ1-1	-	-	TGCGCCAGCAGCCAAAGGCAGGACCTTTTACGGACTTTCTTT	CASSQRQDLLRTFF
TRBV24-1	TRBJ1-1	-	-	TGTGCCACCGGGACTGTGACGGCGGATAGTATAATCTTT	CATGTVTADSIIF
TRBV7-3	TRBJ2-3	TRBD2	many	TGTGCCAGCAGCTTAATTGCTAGCGGGGCCACAGATACGCAGTATTTT	CASSLIASGATDTQYF
TRBV7-2	TRBJ1-1	-	few	TGTGCCAGCAGCTTAGAGAGAATGAACACTGAAGCTTTCTTT	CASSLERMNTEAFF
TRBV30	TRBJ2-5	TRBD2	few	TGTGCCTGGCGAGACCCGGGACTAGCTACCCAGTACTTC	CAWRDPGLATQYF
TRBV12-3/TRBV12-4	TRBJ2-3	-	-	TGTGCCAGCAGTTTCGATCTGGGGGCTAGCCGAACAGATACGCAGTATTTT	CASSFDLGASRTDTQYF
TRBV2	TRBJ1-3	-	many	TGTGCCAGCAGAGCTTCAATTCAGGATATCAAGTCTGGAAACACCATATATTTT	CASRASIQDIKSGNTIYF
TRBV7-2	TRBJ1-1	-	-	TGTGCCAGCAGGGCGGACGTGAACACTGAAGCTTTCTTT	CASRADVNTEAFF
TRBV12-3/TRBV12-4	TRBJ1-3	-	-	TGTGCCAGCACCTCAGAGCGGGTCGACTCTGGAAACACCATATATTTT	CASTSERVDSGNTIYF
TRBV6-2/TRBV6-3	TRBJ1-1	-	many	TGTGCCGTCTTCGAGGCCACTGAAGCTTTCTTT	CAVFEATEAFF
TRBV12-3/TRBV12-4	TRBJ2-1	TRBD2	-	TGTGCCAGCAGTGCGGAGAGCGGGATTGAGCAGTTCTTC	CASSAESGIEQFF
TRBV28	TRBJ2-1	TRBD2	few	TGTGCCAGCAGGCAGCCTACTAGCGGGGGGGCTGAGCAGTTCTTC	CASRQPTSGGAEQFF
TRBV6-1	TRBJ1-2	-	few	TGTGCCAGCAGTGAATCCGTTCGCTTGGGTGGCTACACCTTC	CASSESVRLGGYTF
TRBV28	TRBJ1-2	TRBD1	many	TGTGCCAGCAGCCCGGGGACAGGGGCAAGACCTGGCTACACCTTC	CASSPGTGARPGYTF
TRBV25-1	TRBJ1-2	-	many	TGTGCCAGCAGTTCCCTTAGCGGGCTGGATAACTATGGCTACACCTTC	CASSSLSGLDNYGYTF
TRBV6-1	TRBJ2-7	-	few	TGTGCCAGCAGGAGTCAGGTCACCCACGAGCAGTACTTC	CASRSQVTHEQYF
TRBV29-1	TRBJ2-1	TRBD1	many	TGCAGCGTTGAGCCCGACAGGGCAAGCTCCTACAATGAGCAGTTCTTC	CSVEPDRASSYNEQFF
TRBV20-1	TRBJ1-4	-	-	TGCAGTGCTAGATATAGTAATGAAAAACTGTTTTTT	CSARYSNEKLFF
TRBV7-9	TRBJ1-5	TRBD1	-	TGTGCCAGCAGCAAAGGGGGCGGTCAGCCCCAGCATTTT	CASSKGGGQPQHF
TRBV20-1	TRBJ2-4	-	-	TGCAGTGCTCCCCCTTGGGGTTCTGTAGCCAAAAACATTCAGTACTTC	CSAPPWGSVAKNIQYF
TRBV12-3/TRBV12-4	TRBJ1-3	-	many	TGTGCCAGCAGTTTATCGGGTTCTGGAAACACCATATATTTT	CASSLSGSGNTIYF
TRBV28	TRBJ1-1	-	few	TGTGCCAGCAGTCCCCTGGGGAGGGAGAACACTGAAGCTTTCTTT	CASSPLGRENTEAFF
TRBV12-3/TRBV12-4	TRBJ1-4	-	-	TGTGCCAGCAGTTTAGCGCTGGGGACGGGTGAAAAACTGTTTTTT	CASSLALGTGEKLFF
TRBV28	TRBJ2-7	TRBD2	few	TGTGCCAGCAGTGGACTAGCGGGGGTGAACGAGCAGTACTTC	CASSGLAGVNEQYF